The next 26 T cell receptor beta chains were all read from a single sample in a study of long-term antiretroviral therapy in people with HIV. Researchers ran immunoSEQ v3.0 at survey level. Only in-frame clones appear in the TCRdb table, and some are missing; sequencing was by immunoSEQ multiplex PCR. This repertoire shows some 30,000 clones, about 90% found once; its top ten account for approximately 0.93%. Sequenced here: unsorted PBMCs, sampled 2 years after starting antiretroviral therapy. Receptors were obtained from a man aged 50-60 years with HIV.

This clone was observed once. V gene TRBV19 combines with J gene TRBJ2-4, with D maybe TRBD1 (6 bases). Trimming pared 4 bases from V and 1 base from J, leaving 8 bases between. The CDR3 totals 14 residues. Germline-derived CDR1 and CDR2 are LNHDA and SQIVND (reference sequence). The CDR3 loop is CASSNREAKNIQYF. In DNA form, the CDR3 reads TGTGCCAGTAGTAACAGGGAGGCCAAAAACATTCAGTACTTC.

This sequence joins TRBV29-1 and TRBJ2-7; maybe TRBD2 (5 bases). The V end was cut by 3 bases, the J end by 6 bases, with 12 bases between. This CDR3 has 12 amino acids. Germline CDR1 SQVTM, CDR2 ANQGSEA. CDR3: CSVEWRYSEQYF. The CDR3 region has the DNA TGCAGCGTTGAGTGGAGGTATTCCGAGCAGTACTTC.

The gene calls are TRBV28 and TRBJ2-7; 9 bases map to TRBD1. Trimming removed 3 bases from V and 2 bases from J; junction bases left unmatched: 8. CDR1 is MDHEN and CDR2 is SYDVKM in the germline V gene. The length of the CDR3 is 16 residues. CDR3 nucleotide sequence: TGTGCCAGCAGTTTCGGGGACAGGGAGGGTACCTACGAGCAGTACTTC. This encodes CASSFGDREGTYEQYF.

Here the CDR3 reads CASSDTGSLSAGYTF. CDR3 sequence (DNA): TGTGCCAGCAGCGATACAGGGTCCCTAAGTGCTGGCTACACCTTC. The chain uses TRBV27 and TRBJ1-2; TRBD1 might be the D (6 bases). Trimming stripped 6 bases from V and 7 bases from J, with 21 bases between. This CDR3 has 15 amino acids. The V gene's germline CDR1 is MNHEY and CDR2 SMNVEV (reference sequence).

The rearrangement uses TRBV28 and TRBJ2-7; 13 nucleotides line up with TRBD2. Germline V CDR1 and CDR2: MDHEN, SYDVKM. This CDR3 contains 15 residues. Trimming removed 6 bases from V and 5 bases from J; junction bases left unmatched: 7. As DNA, the CDR3 is TGTGCCAGCAGGGGCGGACTAGCGGGAGCCCACGAGCAGTACTTC. Its protein product is CASRGGLAGAHEQYF. The whole variable domain, filled in from reference TRBV28 and TRBJ2-7, reads DVKVTQSSRYLVKRTGEKVFLECVQDMDHENMFWYRQDPGLGLRLIYFSYDVKMKEKGDIPEGYSVSREKKERFSLILESASTNQTSMYLCASRGGLAGAHEQYFGPGTRLTVT.

This clone was recorded only once. For the CDR3, the DNA is TGTGCCAGCATATCCGGGGACGGCACAGATACGCAGTATTTT. Protein product: CASISGDGTDTQYF. The V and J genes are TRBV6-5 and TRBJ2-3, with D perhaps given as TRBD1 or TRBD2 (5 bases each). CDR1 and CDR2 (germline): MNHEY, SVGAGI. The CDR3 sequence is 14 residues long. The germline V and J ends were trimmed by 7 bases and 1 base, with 12 bases remaining between them.

This rearrangement joins TRBV4-1 to TRBJ1-4, with 7 bases fitting TRBD1. Germline lookup yields CDR1 MGHRA and CDR2 YSYEKL. Unmatched junction bases numbered 9, after V lost 1 base and J lost 7 bases. The CDR3 covers 16 residues. The CDR3 nucleotides read TGCGCCAGCAGCCAAGTGGCGGAGGGGGCCGCTGAAAAACTGTTTTTT. Translating it yields CASSQVAEGAAEKLFF.

The CDR3 region has the DNA TGCGCCAGCAGCGCAGGGACCTTGCCCTACGAGCAGTACTTC. Translation gives CASSAGTLPYEQYF. The chain couples TRBV5-1 to TRBJ2-7; D might be TRBD1 or TRBD2, each matching 5 bases. Looked up from germline, CDR1 is SGHRS and CDR2 is YFSETQ. Trimming took off 4 bases at V and 2 bases at J, with 13 bases between the two ends. The CDR3 runs to 14 residues. Full variable domain (rest looked up from reference TRBV5-1 and TRBJ2-7): KAGVTQTPRYLIKTRGQQVTLSCSPISGHRSVSWYQQTPGQGLQFLFEYFSETQRNKGNFPGRFSGRQFSNSRSEMNVSTLELGDSALYLCASSAGTLPYEQYFGPGTRLTVT.

V and J are TRBV4-1 and TRBJ2-2; D gene unclear. Trimming removed 0 bases from V and 6 bases from J, with 14 bases in between. CDR1 MGHRA and CDR2 YSYEKL come from the germline V gene. The CDR3 length is 16 residues. For the CDR3, the DNA is TGCGCCAGCAGCCAAGATGCTCCCAGGTTGTCCGGGGAGCTGTTTTTT. Protein product: CASSQDAPRLSGELFF.

This clone has just a few counts. The rearrangement uses TRBV30 and TRBJ1-4; 8 bases fit TRBD1. From germline, CDR1 is GTSNPN and CDR2 SVGIG (reference sequence). The CDR3 loop spans 12 amino acids. Germline trimming cut 4 bases from V and 13 bases from J; bases unmatched to any gene: 8. The CDR3 loop reads CAWTSDRVGLFF. CDR3 DNA sequence: TGTGCCTGGACCTCGGACAGGGTCGGACTGTTTTTT.

V and J are TRBV6-5 and TRBJ2-1; TRBD1 is a possible D gene (5 bases). The CDR3 runs 15 residues. The V and J ends lost 4 bases and 4 bases respectively, with 14 bases between them. Germline V gene sequence: CDR1 MNHEY, CDR2 SVGAGI. The CDR3 is CASSSSRVSYNEQFF. The CDR3 region has the DNA TGTGCCAGCAGTTCCTCCAGGGTGAGTTACAATGAGCAGTTCTTC.

The chain employs TRBV7-8 and TRBJ1-4; 9 nucleotides line up with TRBD1. The CDR3 length is 14 residues. Germline V gene lookup returns CDR1 SGHVS and CDR2 FQNEAQ. With 5 bases clipped from V and 10 bases from J, the junction kept 8 bases outside the gene matches. DNA for the CDR3: TGTGCCAGCAGCAAGGGGACAGGGAGGGGAAAACTGTTTTTT. As protein: CASSKGTGRGKLFF.

V and J are TRBV4-1 and TRBJ1-3; 7 bases agree with TRBD1. The V gene's germline CDR1 is MGHRA and CDR2 YSYEKL. V was pared by 4 bases and J by 0 bases, with 12 bases of the junction left unmatched. The CDR3 covers 18 residues. The CDR3 loop is CASSPLTGFWNSGNTIYF. The CDR3 DNA follows: TGCGCCAGCAGCCCGTTGACAGGGTTTTGGAACTCTGGAAACACCATATATTTT.

This clone was counted a single time. This rearrangement joins TRBV18 to TRBJ1-2, with D perhaps TRBD1 (5 bases). Germline-derived CDR1 and CDR2 are KGHSH and LQKENI. Trimming cost V 3 bases and J 4 bases, with 21 bases left between them. The CDR3 has 17 amino acids. CDR3 sequence reads: CASSPFVARDGFYGYTF. CDR3 nucleotide sequence: TGTGCCAGCTCACCTTTTGTGGCCCGGGACGGGTTCTATGGCTACACCTTC.

This chain joins TRBV5-4 and TRBJ2-7; TRBD1 is a possible D gene (5 bases). Germline V gene sequence: CDR1 SGHNT, CDR2 YYREEE (reference sequence). Trimming pared 4 bases from V and 7 bases from J, leaving 9 bases between. The CDR3 contains 11 residues. CDR3 sequence reads: CASSLGPEQYF. In DNA form, the CDR3 reads TGTGCCAGCAGCCTGGGGCCGGAGCAGTACTTC.

The gene calls are TRBV5-1 and TRBJ2-1, with D unresolved. V lost 5 bases to trimming and J lost 0 bases, with 12 bases between them. Germline CDR1 is SGHRS and CDR2 is YFSETQ. This CDR3 comprises 15 residues. The DNA for the CDR3 is TGCGCCAGCAGGGTCGTTTCATCCTCCTACAATGAGCAGTTCTTC. This gives the protein CASRVVSSSYNEQFF.

This chain uses TRBV7-9 with TRBJ2-7; tentative D call: TRBD1 (6 bases). Trimming left V 5 bases short and J 2 bases short, with 16 bases between. Looked up from germline, CDR1 is SEHNR and CDR2 is FQNEAQ (reference sequence). This CDR3 contains 15 residues. CDR3 region: CASSVTGRVTYEQYF. In DNA, the CDR3 is TGTGCCAGCAGCGTCACAGGGCGAGTCACCTACGAGCAGTACTTC.

The rearrangement joins TRBV28 to TRBJ1-2; D is perhaps TRBD1 (6 bases). The germline CDR1 and CDR2 sequences are MDHEN and SYDVKM. V was trimmed by 5 bases and J by 5 bases, leaving 15 bases between them. The length of the CDR3 is 14 residues. The CDR3 coding sequence is TGTGCCAGCAGTGTACCGGGACATGGGTATGGCTACACCTTC. This codes for CASSVPGHGYGYTF.

The J gene is TRBJ2-7, the V gene TRBV27; D call uncertain. This CDR3 has 14 residues. Germline values: CDR1 MNHEY, CDR2 SMNVEV (reference sequence). Trimming shortened V by 7 bases and J by 2 bases, and 15 bases separated the two germline ends. The CDR3 here is CASNPRGSAYEQYF. DNA for the CDR3: TGTGCCAGCAACCCGCGCGGATCAGCCTACGAGCAGTACTTC.

The genes are TRBV5-1 and TRBJ1-3, with D possibly matching TRBD1 (6 bases). The CDR3 has 14 residues. V lost 6 bases to trimming and J lost 2 bases, with 12 bases between them. The germline V gene encodes CDR1 SGHRS and CDR2 YFSETQ. CDR3 DNA sequence: TGCGCCAGCACCCTGGGACAAGCTGGAAACACCATATATTTT. It yields the protein CASTLGQAGNTIYF.

This rearrangement joins TRBV9 to TRBJ2-7; the D is unclear. From germline, CDR1 is SGDLS and CDR2 YYNGEE. CDR3 length equals 15 residues. Trimming pared 4 bases from V and 0 bases from J, leaving 14 bases between. CDR3 DNA: TGTGCCAGCAGCCCAACCCCCTTCGGCTCCTACGAGCAGTACTTC. It encodes CASSPTPFGSYEQYF.

CDR3 sequence: CASSLAAGPSGYTF. DNA for the CDR3: TGCGCCAGCAGCTTGGCCGCAGGGCCTTCTGGCTACACCTTC. The rearrangement joins TRBV5-1 to TRBJ1-2; D is possibly TRBD1 (5 bases). The CDR3 extends over 14 amino acids. The V and J ends lost 0 bases and 7 bases respectively, with 13 bases between them. Germline loops: CDR1 SGHRS, CDR2 YFSETQ.

This clone was counted a single time. The chain couples TRBV2 to TRBJ1-4; D gene ambiguous. From germline, CDR1 is SNHLY and CDR2 FYNNEI. CDR3 length: 11 amino acids. Trimming took off 6 bases at V and 7 bases at J, with 6 bases between the two ends. DNA of the CDR3: TGTGCCAGCAGCCAAAGTGAAAAACTGTTTTTT. Translating it yields CASSQSEKLFF.

The V and J genes are TRBV5-1 and TRBJ1-1; a weak D match, TRBD1 (5 bases). There are 14 residues in the CDR3. Looked up from germline, CDR1 is SGHRS and CDR2 is YFSETQ. The ends were cut back, 4 bases at V and 8 bases at J, with 18 bases in the middle. Written as DNA, the CDR3 is TGCGCCAGCAGCGCCTTGATAGGGGAGTTCGAAGCTTTCTTT. This encodes CASSALIGEFEAFF.

This chain links TRBV7-2 with TRBJ2-1; D uncertain. The CDR3 runs 14 residues. Looked up from germline, CDR1 is SGHTA and CDR2 is FQGNSA. Trimming took off 4 bases at V and 4 bases at J, with 11 bases between the two ends. The CDR3 here is CASSSGIIYNEQFF. CDR3 bases: TGTGCCAGCAGCTCTGGAATTATTTACAATGAGCAGTTCTTC.

This chain joins TRBV28 and TRBJ1-5; TRBD1 might be the D (6 bases). The CDR3 spans 15 residues. V lost 1 base, J lost 1 base, and 8 bases lay in between. In germline, CDR1 is MDHEN, CDR2 SYDVKM. CDR3 in DNA: TGTGCCAGCAGTTTATCAGGGGCCAGCAATCAGCCCCAGCATTTT. Amino acids: CASSLSGASNQPQHF.